The 13 T cell receptor beta chains reported below all come from one sample, sequenced in a study of sequential checkpoint blockade in melanoma. Measured with immunoSEQ multiplex PCR; TCRdb has only the in-frame clones, and not every one. The sample includes 500 to 650 clones, 20% to 25% of them seen just once. Treatment: randomized to nivolumab then ipilimumab (arm A) or the reverse (arm B). The specimen was tumor tissue (inferred from file names), collected from a patient given nivolumab and ipilimumab in sequence. The receptors shown here come from a human donor with melanoma.

This chain uses TRBV9 with TRBJ1-5; D might be TRBD1 (6 bases). Germline CDR1 is SGDLS and CDR2 is YYNGEE. The V and J ends lost 0 bases and 6 bases respectively, with 7 bases between them. The CDR3 is 13 residues long. The CDR3 DNA is TGTGCCAGCAGCGTAGGCAGGGGTCAGCCCCAGCATTTT. This codes for CASSVGRGQPQHF.

By share, this clone counts as large. V is TRBV4-1 and J is TRBJ1-2, with D unclear. In germline, CDR1 is MGHRA, CDR2 YSYEKL. Trimming removed 0 bases at V and 4 bases at J, with 12 bases between. This CDR3 spans 15 amino acids. The CDR3: CASSQDHPSSYGYTF. CDR3 nucleotide sequence: TGCGCCAGCAGCCAAGATCATCCTTCTAGCTATGGCTACACCTTC.

In this sample, this clone turned up a few times. The chain recombines TRBV15 with TRBJ1-1; possibly TRBD1 for D (6 bases). The CDR3 covers 16 residues. Trimming removed 2 bases at V and 10 bases at J, with 23 bases between. CDR1 LNHNV and CDR2 YYDKDF come from the germline V gene (reference sequence). The chain's CDR3 is CATSRPYRDKLRLAFF. CDR3 coding DNA: TGTGCCACCAGCAGACCGTACCGGGACAAACTTCGACTAGCTTTCTTT. The full variable domain, its missing parts supplied by reference TRBV15 and TRBJ1-1, is DAMVIQNPRYQVTQFGKPVTLSCSQTLNHNVMYWYQQKSSQAPKLLFHYYDKDFNNEADTPDNFQSRRPNTSFCFLDIRSPGLGDTAMYLCATSRPYRDKLRLAFFGQGTRLTVV.

The V gene is TRBV18, the J gene TRBJ2-5; perhaps TRBD1 as D (8 bases). Trimming took off 2 bases at V and 5 bases at J, with 12 bases between the two ends. The CDR3 consists of 14 residues. Germline values: CDR1 KGHSH, CDR2 LQKENI. Written as DNA, the CDR3 is TGTGCCAGCTCACCAGACAGGGGAGGGGAGACCCAGTACTTC. The encoded protein is CASSPDRGGETQYF. Variable domain in full (rest from reference TRBV18 and TRBJ2-5): NAGVMQNPRHLVRRRGQEARLRCSPMKGHSHVYWYRQLPEEGLKFMVYLQKENIIDESGMPKERFSAEFPKEGPSILRIQQVVRGDSAAYFCASSPDRGGETQYFGPGTRLLVL.

V is TRBV29-1 and J is TRBJ1-1, with a tentative D call TRBD1 (6 bases). The CDR3 runs 13 residues. Trimming took 7 bases from V and 5 from J, leaving 17 bases between them. Germline CDR1 and CDR2: SQVTM and ANQGSEA. CDR3 loop: CSGGLQGITEAFF. The CDR3 DNA reads as TGCAGCGGGGGCCTACAGGGTATTACTGAAGCTTTCTTT.

The chain has TRBV19 and TRBJ1-1; no clear D. The CDR3 contains 13 residues. The germline V gene encodes CDR1 LNHDA and CDR2 SQIVND (reference sequence). V lost 3 bases and J 6 bases, leaving 11 bases between the germline ends. The CDR3 DNA reads TGTGCCAGTAGTATCTCTTACCCATCTGAAGCTTTCTTT. Translating it yields CASSISYPSEAFF.

V usage is TRBV5-1 and J usage is TRBJ2-7; D is undetermined. Germline V gene sequence: CDR1 SGHRS, CDR2 YFSETQ. This CDR3 has 15 amino acids. V lost 1 base, J lost 0 bases, and 11 bases lay in between. In nucleotides, the CDR3 is TGCGCCAGCAGCTTGACCTTGGCAGACTCCTACGAGCAGTACTTC. Amino acid sequence: CASSLTLADSYEQYF.

V is TRBV18 and J is TRBJ1-1; D unclear. The CDR3 has 14 residues. CDR1 and CDR2 (germline): KGHSH, LQKENI. V lost 3 bases and J 5 bases, leaving 13 bases between the germline ends. CDR3 sequence reads: CASSPLEGLTEAFF. In DNA, the CDR3 is TGTGCCAGCTCACCGTTAGAGGGTTTGACTGAAGCTTTCTTT. Using reference TRBV18 and TRBJ1-1 for the parts outside the CDR3, the full variable domain is NAGVMQNPRHLVRRRGQEARLRCSPMKGHSHVYWYRQLPEEGLKFMVYLQKENIIDESGMPKERFSAEFPKEGPSILRIQQVVRGDSAAYFCASSPLEGLTEAFFGQGTRLTVV.

This clone is medium-sized in the sample. The V and J genes are TRBV23-1 and TRBJ2-5; TRBD1 matches 7 bases. TRBV23-1 is noted as an ORF with a role that remains uncertain. The CDR3 covers 13 residues. V trimming: 6 bases; J trimming: 5 bases; junction bases outside the gene matches: 6. The CDR3 nucleotides are TGCGCCAGCAGCGACAGGGTGTGGGAGACCCAGTACTTC. Translating it yields CASSDRVWETQYF.

A few counts support this clone. This chain links TRBV28 with TRBJ1-5, with D hard to call. V was pared by 6 bases and J by 0 bases, with 9 bases between. The CDR3 has 14 amino acids. Germline V gene data show CDR1 as MDHEN and CDR2 as SYDVKM. The CDR3: CASSSEYSNQPQHF. Written as DNA, the CDR3 is TGTGCCAGCAGCTCGGAATATAGCAATCAGCCCCAGCATTTT. Supplemented by reference TRBV28 and TRBJ1-5, the full variable domain reads DVKVTQSSRYLVKRTGEKVFLECVQDMDHENMFWYRQDPGLGLRLIYFSYDVKMKEKGDIPEGYSVSREKKERFSLILESASTNQTSMYLCASSSEYSNQPQHFGDGTRLSIL.

A few counts support this clone. The J gene is TRBJ1-5, the V gene TRBV28; D call uncertain. Trimming took off 5 bases at V and 0 bases at J, with 5 bases between the two ends. Germline V gene sequence: CDR1 MDHEN, CDR2 SYDVKM. This CDR3 has 13 amino acids. The CDR3 coding sequence is TGTGCCAGCAGTCGAGATAGCAATCAGCCCCAGCATTTT. Translated: CASSRDSNQPQHF.

This clone was seen a few times. This rearrangement joins TRBV9 to TRBJ2-5, with D uncertain. This CDR3 spans 12 amino acids. Germline assignment: CDR1 SGDLS and CDR2 YYNGEE. Trimming shortened V by 6 bases and J by 5 bases, and 11 bases separated the two germline ends. This chain's CDR3 is CASTTMVETQYF. The CDR3 DNA follows: TGTGCCAGCACCACTATGGTGGAGACCCAGTACTTC.

This clone came up a few times. DNA for the CDR3: TGTGCCAGCAGCTTAGATGGGGGCTCCTACGAGCAGTACTTC. It is translated as CASSLDGGSYEQYF. This chain connects TRBV11-3 to TRBJ2-7, with D perhaps given as TRBD1 or TRBD2 (5 bases each). Trimming pared 0 bases from V and 0 bases from J, leaving 6 bases between. Germline V gene lookup returns CDR1 SGHNT and CDR2 YENEEA. This CDR3 comprises 14 residues.